Below are 2 T cell receptor beta chains sequenced from a single sample in a study of shared clonotypes between healthy human individuals. Only CD45RO-negative cells positively selected for CCR7 counted as naive CD8 cells, so terminally differentiated effector memory CD45RA+ cells were excluded. Libraries were prepared by immunoSEQ multiplex PCR; TCRdb keeps only in-frame clonotypes and omits some of them. The sample lists hundreds of thousands of clones, 92% seen once, with 24% in the top ten. Sequencing was done on a sample of naive CD8+ T cells sorted from blood. The receptors originated from a man between 25 and 39 years old in good health.

The rearrangement uses TRBV4-1 and TRBJ2-7; 14 nucleotides align to TRBD2. Germline-derived CDR1 and CDR2 are MGHRA and YSYEKL. Trimming cost V 0 bases and J 7 bases; bases outside gene matches: 5. The CDR3 has 16 residues. CDR3 nucleotides: TGCGCCAGCAGCCAAGAGGGACTAGCGGGAGAGTGGGAGCAGTACTTC. It codes for CASSQEGLAGEWEQYF.

V is TRBV14 and J is TRBJ1-2; D gene uncertain. The CDR3 contains 13 residues. V was trimmed by 0 bases and J by 4 bases, leaving 6 bases between them. Germline CDR1 SGHDN, CDR2 FVKESK. The CDR3 sequence is CASSQDSGYGYTF. The CDR3 nucleotides read TGTGCCAGCAGCCAAGATTCTGGCTATGGCTACACCTTC.